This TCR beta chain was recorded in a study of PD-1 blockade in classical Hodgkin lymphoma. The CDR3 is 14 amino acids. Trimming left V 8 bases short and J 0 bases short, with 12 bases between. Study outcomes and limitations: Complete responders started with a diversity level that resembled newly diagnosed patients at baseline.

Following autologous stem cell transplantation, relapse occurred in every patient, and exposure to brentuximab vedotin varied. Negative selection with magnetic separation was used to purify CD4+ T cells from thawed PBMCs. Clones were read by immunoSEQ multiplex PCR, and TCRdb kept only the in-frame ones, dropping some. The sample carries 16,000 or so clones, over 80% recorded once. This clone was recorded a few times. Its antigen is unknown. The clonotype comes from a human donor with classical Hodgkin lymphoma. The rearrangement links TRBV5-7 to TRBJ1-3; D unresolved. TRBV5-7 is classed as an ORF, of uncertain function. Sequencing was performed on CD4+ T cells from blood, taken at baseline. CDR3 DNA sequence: TGTGCCAGGGCATCCAGGAGCTCTGGAAACACCATATATTTT. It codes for CARASRSSGNTIYF.